The T cell receptor (beta chain) described here comes from a study of spatial heterogeneity in lung cancer. Background on the study: Detected beta-chain sequences consistently exceeded alpha-chain sequences.

Carried by each TCR cDNA molecule was a unique molecular identifier. TCRdb analysed the 5' RACE reads with MiXCR anew, one entry per CDR3 protein. This sample carries over 90,000 distinct CDR3 sequences, roughly 8.7% of them seen once, and the ten largest clones take about 7%. Overall study results and limits: The study found ubiquitous expanded tumor TCRs in blood more at resection than follow-up.

CDR1 is SNHLY, CDR2 FYNNEI, per germline. The CDR3 extends over 15 amino acids. The germline V and J ends were trimmed by 6 bases and 3 bases, with 17 bases remaining between them. This clonotype has a count of ten or more. Its antigen remains unknown. Time point meaning: sample taken at primary tumor resection. Unsorted whole RNA from tumor, nontumor lung or frozen PBMC underwent sequencing. A total of approximately 70 untreated early-stage non-small cell lung cancer patients served as donors. This receptor was identified in a male donor with early-stage non-small cell lung cancer. The specimen was PBMCs, collected at surgery. The rearrangement joins TRBV2 to TRBJ1-1; weak D call: TRBD1 (6 bases). CDR3 nucleotide sequence: TGTGCCAGCAGCTCCTACACGGAGGGGGACACTGAAGCTTTCTTT. The encoded protein is CASSSYTEGDTEAFF. The full variable domain, its missing parts supplied by reference TRBV2 and TRBJ1-1, is EPEVTQTPSHQVTQMGQEVILRCVPISNHLYFYWYRQILGQKVEFLVSFYNNEISEKSEIFDDQFSVERPDGSNFTLKIRSTKLEDSAMYFCASSSYTEGDTEAFFGQGTRLTVV.